This T cell receptor beta chain was sequenced in a study of T cells in Graves' hyperthyroidism and ophthalmopathy. In the study overall: Peripheral blood was collected at initial diagnosis, before any treatment.

Study observations and caveats: Most clonotypes expanded in the thyroid (above 0.001) were also present in blood.

CDR1 and CDR2 (germline): SQVTM, ANQGSEA. The length of the CDR3 is 16 residues. With 1 base clipped from V and 1 base from J, the junction kept 6 bases outside the gene matches. RNA transcripts yielded amplified TCR beta CDR3 regions. Initially, a first-round RT-PCR of the TCR CDR3 employed the HTBI primer set. Each CDR3 protein gets one entry after TCRdb re-called the multiplex PCR reads with MiXCR. The sample carries more than 550,000 distinct CDR3 sequences, around 16% recorded once. This clonotype was recorded many times. Its target is unknown. The origin of this receptor is a man aged 50 or older with Graves' hyperthyroidism. Sequencing was carried out using blood. The chain has TRBV29-1 and TRBJ2-7; 11 positions match TRBD2. The CDR3 coding sequence is TGCAGCGTTGAAGCAAGGAGACTAGCGGGGTCCTACGAGCAGTACTTC. Its translation is CSVEARRLAGSYEQYF.